A single sample is the source of the 29 T cell receptor beta chains below, sequenced in a study of OX40 agonist ivuxolimab in advanced cancers. Libraries were prepared by immunoSEQ multiplex PCR; TCRdb keeps only in-frame clonotypes and omits some of them. In the table there are about 73,000 clones, around 84% of which are singletons. The sequencing used CD4+ or CD8+ T cells sorted from blood, collected in a trial of the OX40 agonist ivuxolimab. The receptor source for this set is an adult with an advanced solid tumor such as melanoma, head and neck, liver or kidney cancer.

The J gene is TRBJ1-4, the V gene TRBV5-6, with D hard to call. The germline gives CDR1 SGHDT, CDR2 YYEEEE. Deletions cut 9 bases from V and 0 bases from J, with 15 bases between. CDR3 length: 15 amino acids. The DNA for the CDR3 is TGTGCCACAAAGAGCCTAGAATCAACTAATGAAAAACTGTTTTTT. It translates to CATKSLESTNEKLFF.

This rearrangement joins TRBV7-6 to TRBJ2-7; 9 bases map to TRBD2. Losses at the gene ends were 2 bases for V and 5 bases for J; bases not matched to a gene: 10. Germline-derived CDR1 and CDR2 are SGHVS and FNYEAQ. The CDR3 is 16 amino acids. The CDR3 nucleotides are TGTGCCAGCAGCTTAAATATAGCGGGAGTGAAAGACGAGCAGTACTTC. Residues: CASSLNIAGVKDEQYF. Using reference TRBV7-6 and TRBJ2-7 for the parts outside the CDR3, the full variable domain is GAGVSQSPRYKVTKRGQDVALRCDPISGHVSLYWYRQALGQGPEFLTYFNYEAQQDKSGLPNDRFSAERPEGSISTLTIQRTEQRDSAMYRCASSLNIAGVKDEQYFGPGTRLTVT.

This sequence joins TRBV7-3 and TRBJ2-2, with D uncertain. The CDR3 is 16 residues long. The ends were cut back, 5 bases at V and 4 bases at J, with 17 bases in the middle. Germline V gives CDR1 SGHTA, CDR2 FQGTGA. The CDR3 DNA reads as TGTGCCAGCAGCCCTCCCACGGCAGGCGGCACCGGGGAGCTGTTTTTT. Translated: CASSPPTAGGTGELFF.

The V call is TRBV5-1, the J call TRBJ1-4; D ambiguous. From germline, CDR1 is SGHRS and CDR2 YFSETQ. CDR3 length: 15 amino acids. Trimming cost V 5 bases and J 0 bases, with 11 bases left between them. The CDR3, as DNA: TGCGCCAGCAGTCCGTCAGACCCAACTAATGAAAAACTGTTTTTT. This translates into CASSPSDPTNEKLFF.

This clone was counted between two and nine times. This chain uses TRBV11-2 with TRBJ2-5; unclear D gene. Per the germline V gene, CDR1 is SGHAT and CDR2 is FQNNGV. The CDR3 contains 11 residues. V was shortened by 5 bases and J by 5 bases, with 6 bases between the two germline ends. The CDR3 DNA reads as TGTGCCAGCAGCCCACTGGAGACCCAGTACTTC. Amino acid sequence: CASSPLETQYF.

This chain uses TRBV5-4 with TRBJ2-7; 14 bases align to TRBD2. V trimming: 2 bases; J trimming: 0 bases; junction bases outside the gene matches: 1. CDR1 is SGHNT, CDR2 YYREEE, per germline (reference sequence). The CDR3 runs 16 residues. The CDR3 protein is CASSFGLAGGSYEQYF. The CDR3 DNA follows: TGTGCCAGCAGCTTCGGACTAGCGGGAGGCTCCTACGAGCAGTACTTC. The variable domain in full, with the rest retrieved from reference TRBV5-4 and TRBJ2-7, is ETGVTQSPTHLIKTRGQQVTLRCSSQSGHNTVSWYQQALGQGPQFIFQYYREEENGRGNFPPRFSGLQFPNYSSELNVNALELDDSALYLCASSFGLAGGSYEQYFGPGTRLTVT.

This chain links TRBV28 with TRBJ2-7; TRBD1 agrees at 8 bases. CDR1 and CDR2 from the germline V gene are MDHEN and SYDVKM. The CDR3 loop spans 14 amino acids. Germline trimming cut 6 bases from V and 4 bases from J; bases unmatched to any gene: 8. The CDR3 DNA reads TGTGCCAGCAGCCCGGGACAGGTGGGATACGAGCAGTACTTC. Its translation is CASSPGQVGYEQYF.

The rearrangement uses TRBV12-5 and TRBJ1-3, with D unresolved. CDR1 and CDR2 (germline): LGHNT, FRNRAP. The V gene lost 3 bases and the J gene lost 0 bases, with 9 bases spanning the gap. The CDR3 runs 15 residues. The CDR3 DNA reads TGTGCTAGTGGTTTAGGAGAAAGCTCTGGAAACACCATATATTTT. This gives the protein CASGLGESSGNTIYF.

The chain is built from TRBV18 and TRBJ2-1, with 7 nucleotides matching TRBD2. There are 14 residues in the CDR3. With V trimmed by 0 bases and J by 9 bases, 5 bases remained unmatched. Germline assignment: CDR1 KGHSH and CDR2 LQKENI. The CDR3 DNA reads as TGTGCCAGCTCACCACCGTCCATAGCGGGTGAGCAGTTCTTC. This translates into CASSPPSIAGEQFF.

The chain employs TRBV27 and TRBJ1-5; D is uncertain. Per the germline V gene, CDR1 is MNHEY and CDR2 is SMNVEV (reference sequence). The CDR3 sequence is 16 residues long. V lost 5 bases, J lost 5 bases, and 19 bases lay in between. The CDR3 reads CASSKSGSSYYQPQHF. CDR3 nucleotide sequence: TGTGCCAGCAGTAAAAGCGGCAGCAGTTATTATCAGCCCCAGCATTTT.

CDR3: CASSLGTSGNTIYF. The CDR3 bases are TGTGCCAGCAGCTTGGGGACTTCTGGAAACACCATATATTTT. The V call is TRBV5-6, the J call TRBJ1-3; D is uncertain. Germline CDR1 SGHDT, CDR2 YYEEEE. The V end was cut by 0 bases, the J end by 1 base, with 5 bases between. This CDR3 has 14 residues. Drawing the rest from reference TRBV5-6 and TRBJ1-3, the complete variable domain is DAGVTQSPTHLIKTRGQQVTLRCSPKSGHDTVSWYQQALGQGPQFIFQYYEEEERQRGNFPDRFSGHQFPNYSSELNVNALLLGDSALYLCASSLGTSGNTIYFGEGSWLTVV.

The V call is TRBV5-5, the J call TRBJ1-2; possible D gene TRBD1, 5 bases. Trimming took off 3 bases at V and 0 bases at J, with 12 bases between the two ends. Germline CDR1 SGHKS, CDR2 YYEKEE (reference sequence). The CDR3 totals 15 residues. CDR3 sequence (DNA): TGTGCCAGCAGCTCGCTGGGACTCGCTAACTATGGCTACACCTTC. Its protein product is CASSSLGLANYGYTF.

This chain's CDR3 is CAWIWGPSLNGYTF. The CDR3 DNA sequence: TGTGCCTGGATTTGGGGACCTTCTTTGAATGGCTACACCTTC. This chain links TRBV30 with TRBJ1-2, with D possibly TRBD1 on 5 matching bases. V was pared by 4 bases and J by 6 bases, with 18 bases between. The CDR3 spans 14 residues. The germline V gene encodes CDR1 GTSNPN and CDR2 SVGIG (reference sequence).

This chain uses TRBV21-1 with TRBJ1-1. TRBV21-1 is a documented pseudogene. This CDR3 is 17 amino acids long. The CDR3 spells CASSKGRCREGDTEAFF. CDR3 sequence (DNA): TGTGCCAGCAGCAAAGGACGTTGCAGGGAGGGAGACACTGAAGCTTTCTTT.

V and J are TRBV19 and TRBJ1-5, with a weak D call TRBD1 (6 bases). V was cut by 5 bases and J by 5 bases, with 19 bases left in between. The CDR3 contains 16 residues. Germline V CDR1 and CDR2: LNHDA, SQIVND (reference sequence). The CDR3 bases are TGTGCCAGTAGTCCCGTGGGGGGGGCGCGGTATCAGCCCCAGCATTTT. It encodes CASSPVGGARYQPQHF.

J is TRBJ2-3 and V is TRBV5-1; 12 bases map to TRBD2. The V and J ends lost 4 bases and 1 base, in that order; junction bases with no gene match: 7. Germline assignment: CDR1 SGHRS and CDR2 YFSETQ. The CDR3 is 17 amino acids. The CDR3: CASSPWTSGAGTDTQYF. In nucleotides, the CDR3 is TGCGCCAGCAGCCCTTGGACTAGCGGGGCGGGCACAGATACGCAGTATTTT.

This clone was seen more than once but under ten times. V and J are TRBV6-5 and TRBJ1-2; 8 bases are a match to TRBD1. CDR3 length equals 15 residues. Germline values: CDR1 MNHEY, CDR2 SVGAGI. The V segment lost 4 bases and the J segment 6 bases; nucleotides outside the gene matches: 10. The CDR3 loop is CASSSVQGARNGYTF. The DNA for the CDR3 is TGTGCCAGCAGTTCGGTTCAGGGGGCGCGGAATGGCTACACCTTC.

The rearrangement links TRBV10-3 to TRBJ2-5, with D perhaps being TRBD1 or TRBD2 (5 bases each). CDR1 and CDR2 from the germline V gene are ENHRY and SYGVKD. Trimming removed 2 bases at V and 2 bases at J, with 12 bases between. The length of the CDR3 is 15 residues. CDR3 nucleotide sequence: TGTGCCATCAGTGAGGTCTCTGGGGGACAAGAGACCCAGTACTTC. It specifies CAISEVSGGQETQYF.

The rearrangement links TRBV9 to TRBJ1-2; 10 bases match TRBD1. V was pared by 3 bases and J by 8 bases, with 10 bases of the junction left unmatched. The V gene's germline CDR1 is SGDLS and CDR2 YYNGEE. CDR3 length equals 15 residues. As DNA, the CDR3 is TGTGCCAGCAGCGATGTTGGGACAGGGGAATTGGGCTACACCTTC. Encoded protein: CASSDVGTGELGYTF.

The chain employs TRBV14 and TRBJ2-3, with 8 bases lining up with TRBD2. The CDR3 has 15 amino acids. In germline, CDR1 is SGHDN, CDR2 FVKESK. Trimming at V came to 4 bases and at J to 2 bases, leaving 5 bases not matched to a gene. This chain's CDR3 is CASSPGLGITDTQYF. In DNA, the CDR3 is TGTGCCAGCAGCCCGGGACTAGGCATCACAGATACGCAGTATTTT.

The V and J genes are TRBV19 and TRBJ1-1, with TRBD1 as a possible D gene (6 bases). Germline loops: CDR1 LNHDA, CDR2 SQIVND (reference sequence). The CDR3 runs to 12 residues. V dropped 0 bases and J dropped 11 bases, with 10 bases sitting between them. CDR3 region: CASSIEGQEAFF. For the CDR3, the DNA is TGTGCCAGTAGTATAGAGGGACAAGAGGCTTTCTTT. Based on the CDR3 plus reference TRBV19 and TRBJ1-1, the full variable domain is DGGITQSPKYLFRKEGQNVTLSCEQNLNHDAMYWYRQDPGQGLRLIYYSQIVNDFQKGDIAEGYSVSREKKESFPLTVTSAQKNPTAFYLCASSIEGQEAFFGQGTRLTVV.

This sequence joins TRBV18 and TRBJ1-1; D may be TRBD1 (5 bases). Germline lookup yields CDR1 KGHSH and CDR2 LQKENI. The CDR3 loop spans 14 amino acids. With 2 bases removed from V and 4 bases from J, the gap between germline ends came to 11 bases. The CDR3 is CASSPGRVGTEAFF. The DNA for the CDR3 is TGTGCCAGCTCACCAGGCAGGGTGGGCACTGAAGCTTTCTTT.

This chain links TRBV7-6 with TRBJ2-7; D is unresolved. V shed 1 base and J shed 6 bases, with 4 bases lying between them. Germline lookup yields CDR1 SGHVS and CDR2 FNYEAQ. The CDR3 loop spans 11 amino acids. CDR3 bases: TGTGCCAGCAGCTTAGAGAGCGAGCAGTACTTC. It yields the protein CASSLESEQYF.

The rearrangement joins TRBV5-1 to TRBJ1-1; D gene uncertain. The CDR3 is made up of 13 amino acids. The V end lost 1 base, the J end lost 6 bases, and 10 bases lay between the germline ends. CDR1 and CDR2 (germline): SGHRS, YFSETQ. CDR3 sequence (DNA): TGCGCCAGCAGCTTGTTCGGTTCATCTGAAGCTTTCTTT. This encodes CASSLFGSSEAFF.

This clone was seen only a few times. The J gene is TRBJ1-1, the V gene TRBV5-1; the match to TRBD1 covers 7 bases. The CDR3 runs 15 residues. In germline, CDR1 is SGHRS, CDR2 YFSETQ. The trim removed 4 bases at V and 2 bases at J, leaving 8 bases unmatched. CDR3 sequence (DNA): TGCGCCAGCAGCGTTACCGCAGGGGGTAACACTGAAGCTTTCTTT. Translating it yields CASSVTAGGNTEAFF. Variable domain in full (rest from reference TRBV5-1 and TRBJ1-1): KAGVTQTPRYLIKTRGQQVTLSCSPISGHRSVSWYQQTPGQGLQFLFEYFSETQRNKGNFPGRFSGRQFSNSRSEMNVSTLELGDSALYLCASSVTAGGNTEAFFGQGTRLTVV.

This clone was seen only a few times. Other DNA sequences of this sample code for an identical CDR3. The chain combines TRBV7-9 with TRBJ1-2; D remains unclear. CDR3 length: 16 amino acids. Trimming shortened V by 8 bases and J by 4 bases, and 23 bases separated the two germline ends. CDR1 is SEHNR, CDR2 FQNEAQ, per germline (reference sequence). CDR3 coding DNA: TGTGCCAGCGGATCTTTGGTACGCGTCTCTGGCTATGGCTACACCTTC. This gives the protein CASGSLVRVSGYGYTF.

The chain carries TRBV11-1 and TRBJ2-2; D gene unclear. The germline V gene has CDR1 SGHAT and CDR2 FQDESV (reference sequence). Trimming shortened V by 2 bases and J by 4 bases, and 14 bases separated the two germline ends. The CDR3 is made up of 16 amino acids. The CDR3 loop is CASSLIGPLRTGELFF. CDR3 nucleotides: TGTGCCAGCAGCTTAATTGGACCACTCCGCACCGGGGAGCTGTTTTTT.

The chain uses TRBV5-4 and TRBJ2-1; D is uncertain. CDR1 and CDR2 from the germline V gene are SGHNT and YYREEE (reference sequence). V lost 3 bases to trimming and J lost 2 bases, with 9 bases between them. This CDR3 comprises 14 residues. CDR3 region: CASSSKAAYNEQFF. The CDR3 DNA reads as TGTGCCAGCAGCTCTAAAGCTGCCTACAATGAGCAGTTCTTC.

The genes are TRBV9 and TRBJ1-1, with 7 bases fitting TRBD1. CDR3 length equals 13 residues. Germline CDR1 and CDR2: SGDLS and YYNGEE. Losses at the gene ends were 3 bases for V and 11 bases for J; bases not matched to a gene: 10. CDR3: CASSDRGQGDAFF. The DNA of the CDR3 is TGTGCCAGCAGCGACCGGGGCCAGGGGGACGCTTTCTTT. Combining the CDR3 with reference TRBV9 and TRBJ1-1 gives the whole variable domain DSGVTQTPKHLITATGQRVTLRCSPRSGDLSVYWYQQSLDQGLQFLIQYYNGEERAKGNILERFSAQQFPDLHSELNLSSLELGDSALYFCASSDRGQGDAFFGQGTRLTVV.